A selection of T cell receptor beta chains follows, all from one sample in a study of blood T cell repertoires in COVID-19. Clones were sequenced by immunoSEQ multiplex PCR, and TCRdb holds only the in-frame ones, with some missing. Of some 51,000 clones listed, more than 85% are singletons. The sequenced sample consisted of peripheral blood. The receptors were gathered from a man over 45 with acute or convalescent COVID-19. CDR3s leave out the opening cysteine and the closing phenylalanine or tryptophan. Each record gives: V gene, J gene, CDR3 protein.

v_call: TRBV11-2
j_call: TRBJ2-5
cdr3_aa: ASSLPREGAGERVETQY

v_call: TRBV10-3
j_call: TRBJ2-3
cdr3_aa: AIRGTGTGAPTTTDTQY

v_call: TRBV11-2
j_call: TRBJ2-3
cdr3_aa: ASSLSLSTDTQY

v_call: TRBV6-5
j_call: TRBJ1-5
cdr3_aa: ASSSTSQASNQPQH

v_call: TRBV19
j_call: TRBJ2-5
cdr3_aa: ASSMYSLGGETQY

v_call: TRBV7-3
j_call: TRBJ2-1
cdr3_aa: ASSPQAGGAYNEQF

v_call: TRBV20-1
j_call: TRBJ2-3
cdr3_aa: SRKAGDTQY

v_call: TRBV2
j_call: TRBJ2-6
cdr3_aa: ASSDNSAAGANVLT

v_call: TRBV2
j_call: TRBJ1-5
cdr3_aa: ASSVETGDQPQH

v_call: TRBV5-1
j_call: TRBJ1-4
cdr3_aa: ASSLDRSGSNEKLF

v_call: TRBV11-2
j_call: TRBJ1-2
cdr3_aa: ASSPRQGRGYT

v_call: TRBV2
j_call: TRBJ2-3
cdr3_aa: ASGDRGPDTQY

v_call: TRBV7-8
j_call: TRBJ2-3
cdr3_aa: ASSFRDNTDTQY

v_call: TRBV6-5
j_call: TRBJ1-2
cdr3_aa: ASSYDTNYGYT

v_call: TRBV2
j_call: TRBJ2-5
cdr3_aa: ASSDRTGGETQY

v_call: TRBV5-1
j_call: TRBJ2-1
cdr3_aa: ASSLDPVVNEQF

v_call: TRBV11-3
j_call: TRBJ2-1
cdr3_aa: ASSQGSYNEQF

v_call: TRBV2
j_call: TRBJ1-3
cdr3_aa: ASNFAGSGNTIY

v_call: TRBV15
j_call: TRBJ2-7
cdr3_aa: ATSRDRRTLY

v_call: TRBV12-3/TRBV12-4
j_call: TRBJ1-3
cdr3_aa: ASSDYRVHTIY

v_call: TRBV7-6
j_call: TRBJ2-2
cdr3_aa: ASSLVGWTGTAGELF

v_call: TRBV27
j_call: TRBJ2-1
cdr3_aa: ASSPIAGVYNEQF